This TCR beta chain was recorded in a study of glioma-infiltrating T cells after dendritic cell vaccination. V was pared by 2 bases and J by 1 base, with 1 base of the junction left unmatched. There are 14 residues in the CDR3. The germline CDR1 and CDR2 sequences are MNHNY and SVGAGI (reference sequence). The table came from immunoSEQ multiplex PCR; TCRdb's copy has only in-frame clones and leaves some out. The sample lists approximately 100,000 clones, 81% occurring once. The chain carries TRBV6-6 and TRBJ2-5, with 7 bases that match TRBD1. The TCR comes from a human donor with glioblastoma. The material was blood, obtained before dendritic cell vaccination. CDR3 protein: CASSYGTVQETQYF. CDR3 coding DNA: TGTGCCAGCAGTTACGGGACAGTCCAAGAGACCCAGTACTTC.